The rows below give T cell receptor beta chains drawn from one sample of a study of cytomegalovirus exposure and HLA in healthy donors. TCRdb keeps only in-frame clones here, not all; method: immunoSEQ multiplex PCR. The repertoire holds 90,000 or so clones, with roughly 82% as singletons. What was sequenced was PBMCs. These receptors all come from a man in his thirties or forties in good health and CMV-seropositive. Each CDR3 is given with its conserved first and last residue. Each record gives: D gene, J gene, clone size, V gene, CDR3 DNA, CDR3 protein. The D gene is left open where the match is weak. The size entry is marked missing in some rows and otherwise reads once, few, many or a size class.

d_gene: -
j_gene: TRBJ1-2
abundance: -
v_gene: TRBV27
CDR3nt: TGTGCCAGCAGTCCCTTACCCCCGACAGGTCCGGGAGGCTACACCTTC
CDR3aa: CASSPLPPTGPGGYTF

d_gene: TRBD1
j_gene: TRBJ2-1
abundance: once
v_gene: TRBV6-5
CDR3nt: TGTGCCAGCAGCGAGACAGGGGGGCCCCACAATGAGCAGTTCTTC
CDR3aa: CASSETGGPHNEQFF

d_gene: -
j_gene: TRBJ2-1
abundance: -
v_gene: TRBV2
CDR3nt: TGTGCCAGCATGAGCTACAATGAGCAGTTCTTC
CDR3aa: CASMSYNEQFF

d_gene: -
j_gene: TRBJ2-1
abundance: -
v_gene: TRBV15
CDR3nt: TGTGCCACCAGCAGAACCTTAGCGGATTACAATGAGCAGTTCTTC
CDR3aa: CATSRTLADYNEQFF

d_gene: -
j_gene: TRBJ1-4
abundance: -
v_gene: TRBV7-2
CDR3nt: TGTGCCAGCAGCCTCGATCATTACGGTGGTGAAAAACTGTTTTTT
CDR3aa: CASSLDHYGGEKLFF

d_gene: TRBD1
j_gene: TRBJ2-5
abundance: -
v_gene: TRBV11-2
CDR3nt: TGTGCCAGCAGCCGACAGGGCCAAGAGACCCAGTACTTC
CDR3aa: CASSRQGQETQYF

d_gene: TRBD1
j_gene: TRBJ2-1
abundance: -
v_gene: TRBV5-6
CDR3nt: TGTGCCAGCAGCTTTAGGGGGCACACCTACAATGAGCAGTTCTTC
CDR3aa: CASSFRGHTYNEQFF

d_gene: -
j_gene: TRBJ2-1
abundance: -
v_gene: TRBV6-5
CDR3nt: TGTGCCAGCAGTTATTGGCAGGCCGATGAGCAGTTCTTC
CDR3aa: CASSYWQADEQFF

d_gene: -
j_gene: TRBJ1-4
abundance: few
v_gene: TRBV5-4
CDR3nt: TGTGCCAGCAGCTTGAAGGGGCAGGATGAAAAACTGTTTTTT
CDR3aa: CASSLKGQDEKLFF

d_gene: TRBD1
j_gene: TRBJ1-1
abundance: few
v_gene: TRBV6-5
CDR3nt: TGTGCCAGCAGGAGGGACAGTGTGAACACTGAAGCTTTCTTT
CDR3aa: CASRRDSVNTEAFF

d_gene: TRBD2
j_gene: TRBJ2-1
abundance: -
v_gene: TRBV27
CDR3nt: TGTGCCAGCAGTTCCGGGACTAGCGGCTACAATGAGCAGTTCTTC
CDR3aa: CASSSGTSGYNEQFF

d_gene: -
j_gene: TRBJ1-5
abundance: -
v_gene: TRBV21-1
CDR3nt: TGTGCCAGCAGCAAAGGACAGGCCTCCCGAAAAGGGCCCCAGCATTTT
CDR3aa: CASSKGQASRKGPQHF

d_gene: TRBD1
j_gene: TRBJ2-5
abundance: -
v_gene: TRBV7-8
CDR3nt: TGTGCCAGCACCGCCGACAGGGTTAAAGAGACCCAGTACTTC
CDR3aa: CASTADRVKETQYF

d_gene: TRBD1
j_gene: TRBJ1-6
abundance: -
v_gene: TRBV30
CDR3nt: TGTGGCGGAACGGGGACAGGGGGCGAGGACCTCCACTTT
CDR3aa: CGGTGTGGEDLHF

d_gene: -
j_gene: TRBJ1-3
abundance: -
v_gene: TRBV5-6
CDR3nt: TGTGCCAGCAGCCAAACGCCGACAGGTGGGGGAAACACCATATATTTT
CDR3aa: CASSQTPTGGGNTIYF

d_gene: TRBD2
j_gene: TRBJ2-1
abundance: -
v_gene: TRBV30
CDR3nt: TGTGCCTGGAGTCCGACTAGCGGGAGAGGTGAGCAGTTCTTC
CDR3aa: CAWSPTSGRGEQFF

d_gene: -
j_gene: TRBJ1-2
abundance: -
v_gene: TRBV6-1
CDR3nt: TGTGCCAGCAGTGAAGCGTCAGGAGGAGGGTCTGGTGGCTACACCTTC
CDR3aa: CASSEASGGGSGGYTF

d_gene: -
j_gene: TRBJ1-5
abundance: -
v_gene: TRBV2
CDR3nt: TGTGCCAGCAGTGAACAGGGCGGCATTCAGCCCCAGCATTTT
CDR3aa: CASSEQGGIQPQHF

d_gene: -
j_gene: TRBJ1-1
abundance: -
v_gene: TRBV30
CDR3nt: TGTGCCTGGAGTGTAAGGGCGGGGAACACTGAAGCTTTCTTT
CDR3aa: CAWSVRAGNTEAFF

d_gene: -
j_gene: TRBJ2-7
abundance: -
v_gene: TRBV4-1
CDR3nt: TGCGCCAGCAGCCACCCGGGAGACCCCTACGAGCAGTACTTC
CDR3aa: CASSHPGDPYEQYF

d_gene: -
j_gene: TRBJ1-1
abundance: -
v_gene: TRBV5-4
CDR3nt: TGTGCCAGCAGCTTGGGGGGGCCCGGCATGAACACTGAAGCTTTCTTT
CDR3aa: CASSLGGPGMNTEAFF

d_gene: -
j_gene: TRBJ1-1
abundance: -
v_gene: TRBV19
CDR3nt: TGTGCCAGTAGGCCAAGAGGGGGACCGAACACTGAAGCTTTCTTT
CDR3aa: CASRPRGGPNTEAFF

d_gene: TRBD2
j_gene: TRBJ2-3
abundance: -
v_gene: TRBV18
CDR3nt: TGTGCCAGCTCAGGGCCCCTCGCGGGAGAAGATACGCAGTATTTT
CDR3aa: CASSGPLAGEDTQYF

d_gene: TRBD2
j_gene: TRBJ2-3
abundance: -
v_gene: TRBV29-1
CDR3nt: TGCAGCGTGGTACGGACTAGCGGGAGGTCAGATACGCAGTATTTT
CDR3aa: CSVVRTSGRSDTQYF

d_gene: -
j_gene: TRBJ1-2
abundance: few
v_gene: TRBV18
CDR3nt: TGTGCCAGCTCACCGGGACAACCCGGTGGCTACACCTTC
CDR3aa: CASSPGQPGGYTF

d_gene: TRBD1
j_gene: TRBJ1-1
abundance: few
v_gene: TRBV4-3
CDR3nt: TGCGCCAGTAGGGGGCAGGGCAACACTGAAGCTTTCTTT
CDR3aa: CASRGQGNTEAFF